Each of the 8 T cell receptor beta chains below was sequenced from the same sample in a study of response to subunit inactivated influenza vaccine. One entry per CDR3 protein, called by TCRdb with MiXCR from the RT-PCR reads. The sample shows fewer than 800,000 distinct CDR3 sequences, 15% to 19% of them seen only once. The source material was PBMCs from blood, sampled 11 to 12 days after vaccination. Source of these receptors: a man over 45 who received an inactivated influenza vaccine.

CDR3 loop: CASSDATGGAAEAFF. The CDR3 DNA reads TGCGCCAGCAGCGACGCTACAGGGGGGGCCGCTGAAGCTTTCTTT. The chain uses TRBV5-1 and TRBJ1-1, with 8 bases lining up with TRBD1. Germline trimming cut 4 bases from V and 6 bases from J; bases unmatched to any gene: 11. The CDR3 totals 15 residues. Germline CDR1 reads SGHRS; CDR2 reads YFSETQ. The full variable domain, in which reference TRBV5-1 and TRBJ1-1 provide the parts outside the CDR3, is KAGVTQTPRYLIKTRGQQVTLSCSPISGHRSVSWYQQTPGQGLQFLFEYFSETQRNKGNFPGRFSGRQFSNSRSEMNVSTLELGDSALYLCASSDATGGAAEAFFGQGTRLTVV.

The chain combines TRBV9 with TRBJ2-3, with 8 positions matching TRBD2. The germline V gene encodes CDR1 SGDLS and CDR2 YYNGEE. The CDR3 runs 14 residues. With 7 bases clipped from V and 0 bases from J, the junction kept 4 bases outside the gene matches. The CDR3: CASGASGSTDTQYF. In DNA, the CDR3 is TGTGCCAGCGGGGCTAGCGGGAGCACAGATACGCAGTATTTT. Supplemented by reference TRBV9 and TRBJ2-3, the full variable domain reads DSGVTQTPKHLITATGQRVTLRCSPRSGDLSVYWYQQSLDQGLQFLIQYYNGEERAKGNILERFSAQQFPDLHSELNLSSLELGDSALYFCASGASGSTDTQYFGPGTRLTVL.

This clonotype was detected a few times. The chain has TRBV20-1 and TRBJ2-2; D not resolved. The V and J ends lost 4 bases and 0 bases respectively, with 6 bases between them. The germline V gene has CDR1 DFQATT and CDR2 SNEGSKA (reference sequence). The CDR3 loop spans 13 amino acids. For the CDR3, the DNA is TGCAGTGCTATACCGACGAACACCGGGGAGCTGTTTTTT. The encoded protein is CSAIPTNTGELFF.

This clonotype showed up just a few times. This sequence joins TRBV7-2 and TRBJ2-7, with 10 nucleotides matching TRBD2. This CDR3 spans 14 amino acids. In germline, CDR1 is SGHTA, CDR2 FQGNSA. The ends lost 5 bases at V and 3 bases at J; junction bases unmatched: 4. CDR3 DNA: TGTGCCAGCAGCCGAAGCGGGGGGGTCTACGAGCAGTACTTC. Translating gives CASSRSGGVYEQYF.

The V call is TRBV6-2 or TRBV6-3, the J call TRBJ2-7, with a tentative D call TRBD2 (6 bases). Germline V CDR1 and CDR2: MNHEY, SVGEGT. V lost 2 bases, J lost 3 bases, and 14 bases lay in between. There are 15 residues in the CDR3. CDR3 residues: CASSYTRRGGYEQYF. The CDR3 region has the DNA TGTGCCAGCAGTTACACCAGGAGGGGCGGCTACGAGCAGTACTTC.

DNA of the CDR3: TGTGCCAGCAGCCCCAGCTGGGGGGAGACCCAGTACTTC. It yields the protein CASSPSWGETQYF. The V gene is TRBV11-2, the J gene TRBJ2-5; D could derive from TRBD1 or TRBD2 (5 bases each). V gave up 5 bases and J gave up 5 bases, with 12 bases separating them. The CDR3 sequence is 13 residues long. Germline CDR1 is SGHAT and CDR2 is FQNNGV.

CDR3 region: CASSPLQGKRGEQYF. The CDR3 bases are TGTGCCAGCAGCCCGCTACAGGGAAAGAGAGGCGAGCAGTACTTC. This chain joins TRBV7-9 and TRBJ2-7; TRBD1 might be the D (6 bases). Germline assignment: CDR1 SEHNR and CDR2 FQNEAQ (reference sequence). The CDR3 is 15 residues long. Between the trimmed V and J ends, which lost 5 bases and 6 bases, there was a span of 20 bases.

The chain links TRBV28 to TRBJ2-4; weak D call: TRBD1 (6 bases). The CDR3 is made up of 13 amino acids. CDR1 and CDR2 (germline): MDHEN, SYDVKM. V was clipped by 6 bases and J by 7 bases, with 13 bases between them. In DNA, the CDR3 is TGTGCCAGCAGCTTCGGGACACGGAACATTCAGTACTTC. Its translation is CASSFGTRNIQYF.